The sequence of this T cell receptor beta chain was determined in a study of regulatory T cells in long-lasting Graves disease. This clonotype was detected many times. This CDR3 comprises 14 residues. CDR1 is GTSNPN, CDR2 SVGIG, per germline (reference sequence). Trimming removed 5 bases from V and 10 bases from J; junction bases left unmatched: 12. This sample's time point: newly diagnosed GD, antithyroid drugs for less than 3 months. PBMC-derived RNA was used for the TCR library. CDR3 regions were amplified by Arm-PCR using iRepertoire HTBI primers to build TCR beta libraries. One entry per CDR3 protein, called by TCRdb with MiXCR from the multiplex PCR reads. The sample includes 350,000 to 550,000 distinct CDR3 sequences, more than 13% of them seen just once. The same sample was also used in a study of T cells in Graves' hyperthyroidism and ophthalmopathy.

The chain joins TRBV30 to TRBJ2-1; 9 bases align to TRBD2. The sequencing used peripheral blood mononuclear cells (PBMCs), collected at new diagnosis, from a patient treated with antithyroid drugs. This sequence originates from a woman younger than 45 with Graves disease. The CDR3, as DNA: TGTGCCTGGGCCCAAGCGGGAGGCCCAAAGGAGCAGTTCTTC. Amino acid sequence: CAWAQAGGPKEQFF.